This T cell receptor (beta chain) was documented in a study of T cell repertoires in cytomegalovirus infection. Study context: Public signatures in TCR beta pointed to CMV infection and matching HLA type. Study observations and caveats: Dominating the ex vivo response were TCR beta clonotypes that were CMV-specific and HLA-C-restricted.

TCRdb reprocessed the reads with MiXCR, giving one entry per CDR3 protein. There are 200,000 to 300,000 distinct CDR3 sequences in the sample; 8% to 9.5% occur only once, and around 15% lies in the top ten. The length of the CDR3 is 17 residues. CDR1 and CDR2 from the germline V gene are SGHTA and FQGNSA. Trimming at V came to 1 base and at J to 2 bases, leaving 8 bases not matched to a gene. This clonotype was counted many times. The antigen remains undetermined. Specimen: PBMCs. This sequence originates from a human donor in good health (CMV status not recorded). Some clones in this sample may be carry-over from other donors' samples. The chain links TRBV7-2 to TRBJ2-3, with 8 bases aligning to TRBD2. The CDR3 spells CASSLEGRGAPTDTQYF. CDR3 DNA: TGTGCCAGCAGCTTAGAGGGGCGGGGGGCCCCCACAGATACGCAGTATTTT.